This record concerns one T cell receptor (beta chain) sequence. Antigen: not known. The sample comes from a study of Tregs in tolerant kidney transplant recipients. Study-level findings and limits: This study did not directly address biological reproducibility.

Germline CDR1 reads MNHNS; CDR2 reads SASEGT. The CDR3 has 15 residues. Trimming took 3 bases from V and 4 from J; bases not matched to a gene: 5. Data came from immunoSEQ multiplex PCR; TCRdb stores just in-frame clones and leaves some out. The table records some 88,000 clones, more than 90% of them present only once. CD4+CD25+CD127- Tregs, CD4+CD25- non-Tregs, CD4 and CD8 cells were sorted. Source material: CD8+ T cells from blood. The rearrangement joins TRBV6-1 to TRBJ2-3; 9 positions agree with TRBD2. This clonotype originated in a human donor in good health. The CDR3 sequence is CASSEGTSNPDTQYF. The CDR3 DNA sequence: TGTGCCAGCAGTGAGGGGACTAGCAACCCAGATACGCAGTATTTT.